These T cell receptor beta chains were read from a single sample in a study of shared clonotypes between healthy human individuals. Clones were read by immunoSEQ multiplex PCR, and TCRdb kept only the in-frame ones, dropping some. Here the sample spans hundreds of thousands of clones, nearly 98% being singletons. The specimen sequenced was naive CD8+ T cells sorted from blood. These receptor sequences come from a man younger than 45 in good health. Both conserved end residues are part of each CDR3. The D gene is left open where the match is weak. Clone size is stated in some rows and not others, as once, few, many or a class when expanded.

abundance	v_gene	d_gene	j_gene	CDR3nt	CDR3aa
.	TRBV25-1	TRBD1	TRBJ2-7	TGTGCCAGCACCACGACAGGGGTAACGGGGGAGCAGTACTTC	CASTTTGVTGEQYF
.	TRBV28	TRBD2	TRBJ2-7	TGTGCCAGCAGTTCTACCGGGAGGCGACCTAGGGAGCAGTACTTC	CASSSTGRRPREQYF
.	TRBV18	TRBD2	TRBJ2-3	TGTGCCAGCTCACGACGGACTAGCGGGAGCAAAGATACGCAGTATTTT	CASSRRTSGSKDTQYF
.	TRBV4-1	.	TRBJ2-5	TGCGCCAGCAGCCCCGGGTGGGGGACGGAGACCCAGTACTTC	CASSPGWGTETQYF
.	TRBV28	.	TRBJ1-1	TGTGCCAGCAGTTTAAGGGCAGGAGGAAGGAACACTGAAGCTTTCTTT	CASSLRAGGRNTEAFF
.	TRBV5-1	.	TRBJ2-1	TGCGCCAGCATTATGTCGGGGGACAATGAGCAGTTCTTC	CASIMSGDNEQFF
.	TRBV27	TRBD2	TRBJ2-2	TGTGCCAGCAGTTTAAGGCTAGCGGGAGGGCCTAACACCGGGGAGCTGTTTTTT	CASSLRLAGGPNTGELFF
.	TRBV19	TRBD1	TRBJ1-1	TGTGCCAGTAGTATCGGACAGGGGATGAACACTGAAGCTTTCTTT	CASSIGQGMNTEAFF
.	TRBV27	.	TRBJ2-5	TGTGCCAGCAGTTCCTACGGGTCTCAAGAGTCCCAGTACTTC	CASSSYGSQESQYF
.	TRBV7-6	.	TRBJ2-3	TGTGCCAGCAGCTTAGCAACAGGCTTTAGCACAGATACGCAGTATTTT	CASSLATGFSTDTQYF
.	TRBV6-1	.	TRBJ2-7	TGTGCCAGCAGTGTAGGTCAGGGAAGGTACGAGCAGTACTTC	CASSVGQGRYEQYF
.	TRBV10-1	.	TRBJ1-1	TGCGCCAGCAGGGGACCGACGGGCACTGAAGCTTTCTTT	CASRGPTGTEAFF
.	TRBV4-1	.	TRBJ1-2	TGCGCCAGCAGCCAAGGGACTGACGCTTTGGGCTACACCTTC	CASSQGTDALGYTF
.	TRBV2	.	TRBJ2-5	TGTGCCAGCAGTGTTATTACAGGAAAAGAGACCCAGTACTTC	CASSVITGKETQYF
once	TRBV9	.	TRBJ1-4	TGTGCCAGCAGCGTAGAGGGGAATGAAAAACTGTTTTTT	CASSVEGNEKLFF
.	TRBV9	.	TRBJ2-2	TGTGCCAGCAGCGTGGCAGGGGCCACCGGGGAGCTGTTTTTT	CASSVAGATGELFF
.	TRBV9	.	TRBJ1-1	TGTGCCAGCAGCGACGACGGCCTCGGACAAGCTTTCTTT	CASSDDGLGQAFF
.	TRBV11-2	.	TRBJ2-1	TGTGCCAGCAGCTTAGTTCCAGGGCGAGGATCCTACAATGAGCAGTTCTTC	CASSLVPGRGSYNEQFF
.	TRBV15	.	TRBJ2-1	TGTGCCACCAGCAGGGACACATCCTCCTACAATGAGCAGTTCTTC	CATSRDTSSYNEQFF
.	TRBV6-5	.	TRBJ2-1	TGTGCCAGCAGTTACTCTCCCCCAGGGTCCAATGAGCAGTTCTTC	CASSYSPPGSNEQFF